The TCR beta chain described here comes from a study of blood T cell repertoires in COVID-19. On the study more broadly: The United States, Italy and Spain were the sources of the acute and convalescent COVID-19 samples.

Data came from immunoSEQ multiplex PCR; TCRdb stores just in-frame clones and leaves some out. Among 200,000 or so clones listed, approximately 83% were seen once. J gave up 3 bases and V 5 bases, and 7 bases lay outside the gene matches. The CDR3 totals 14 residues. The germline gives CDR1 SGHAT, CDR2 FQNNGV. The sequence derives from a woman aged 55-75 years with acute or convalescent COVID-19. The rearrangement links TRBV11-2 to TRBJ2-7; 7 bases map to TRBD1. Sequencing input: peripheral blood. CDR3 protein: CASSHQGDNYEQYF. The CDR3 bases are TGTGCCAGCAGCCACCAGGGGGACAACTACGAGCAGTACTTC. The whole variable domain, filled in from reference TRBV11-2 and TRBJ2-7, reads EAGVAQSPRYKIIEKRQSVAFWCNPISGHATLYWYQQILGQGPKLLIQFQNNGVVDDSQLPKDRFSAERLKGVDSTLKIQPAKLEDSAVYLCASSHQGDNYEQYFGPGTRLTVT.